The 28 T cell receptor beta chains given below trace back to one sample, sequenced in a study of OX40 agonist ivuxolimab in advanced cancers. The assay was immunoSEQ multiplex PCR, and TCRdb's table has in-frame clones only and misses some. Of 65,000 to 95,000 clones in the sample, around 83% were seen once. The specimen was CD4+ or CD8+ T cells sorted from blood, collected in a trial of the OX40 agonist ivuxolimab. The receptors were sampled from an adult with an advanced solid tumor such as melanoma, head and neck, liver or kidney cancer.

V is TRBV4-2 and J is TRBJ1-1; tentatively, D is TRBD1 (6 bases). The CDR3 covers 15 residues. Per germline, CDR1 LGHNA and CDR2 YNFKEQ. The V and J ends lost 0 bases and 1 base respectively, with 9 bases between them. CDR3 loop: CASSQDQGTNTEAFF. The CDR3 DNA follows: TGTGCCAGCAGCCAAGATCAGGGGACGAACACTGAAGCTTTCTTT.

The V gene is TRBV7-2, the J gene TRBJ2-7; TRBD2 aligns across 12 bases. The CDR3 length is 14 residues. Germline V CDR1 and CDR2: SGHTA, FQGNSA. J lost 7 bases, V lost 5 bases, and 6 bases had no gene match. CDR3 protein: CASSMTSGSGEQYF. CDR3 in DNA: TGTGCCAGCAGCATGACTAGCGGGAGCGGGGAGCAGTACTTC.

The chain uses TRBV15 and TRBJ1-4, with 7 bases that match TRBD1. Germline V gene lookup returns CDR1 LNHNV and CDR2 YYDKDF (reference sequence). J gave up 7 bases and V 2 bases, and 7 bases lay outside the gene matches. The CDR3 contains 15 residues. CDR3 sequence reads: CATSRSQGEIEKLFF. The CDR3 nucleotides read TGTGCCACCAGCAGATCCCAGGGGGAGATTGAAAAACTGTTTTTT.

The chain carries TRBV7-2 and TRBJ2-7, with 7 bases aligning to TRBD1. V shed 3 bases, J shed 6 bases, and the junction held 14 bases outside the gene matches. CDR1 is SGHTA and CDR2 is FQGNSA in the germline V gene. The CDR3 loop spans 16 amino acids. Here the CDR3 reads CASSLTLRTGDAEQYF. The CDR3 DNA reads TGTGCCAGCAGCTTGACCTTGCGGACAGGCGACGCCGAGCAGTACTTC.

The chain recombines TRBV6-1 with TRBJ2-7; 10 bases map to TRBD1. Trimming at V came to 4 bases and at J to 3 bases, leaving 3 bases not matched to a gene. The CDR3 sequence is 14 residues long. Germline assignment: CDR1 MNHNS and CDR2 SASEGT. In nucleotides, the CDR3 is TGTGCCAGCAGTGGTGGGACAGGGGACTACGAGCAGTACTTC. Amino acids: CASSGGTGDYEQYF.

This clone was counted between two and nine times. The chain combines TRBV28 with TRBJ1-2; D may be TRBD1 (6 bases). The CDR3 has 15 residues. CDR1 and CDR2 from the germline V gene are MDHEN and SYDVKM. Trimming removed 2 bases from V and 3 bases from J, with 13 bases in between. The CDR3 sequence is CASSLPETGYYGYTF. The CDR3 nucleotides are TGTGCCAGCAGTTTACCCGAGACAGGTTACTATGGCTACACCTTC.

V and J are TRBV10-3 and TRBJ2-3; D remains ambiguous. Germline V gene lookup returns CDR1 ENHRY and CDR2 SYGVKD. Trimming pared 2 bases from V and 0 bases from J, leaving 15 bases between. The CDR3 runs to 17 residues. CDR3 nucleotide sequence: TGTGCCATCAGTGAGATCCCGAAGGGATGGAGCACAGATACGCAGTATTTT. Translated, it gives CAISEIPKGWSTDTQYF.

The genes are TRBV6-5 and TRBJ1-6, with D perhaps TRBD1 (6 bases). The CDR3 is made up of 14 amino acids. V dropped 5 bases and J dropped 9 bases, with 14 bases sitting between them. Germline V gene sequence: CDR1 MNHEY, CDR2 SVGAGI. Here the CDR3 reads CASSPQGFVSPLHF. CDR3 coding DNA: TGTGCCAGCAGTCCACAGGGCTTCGTTTCACCCCTCCACTTT.

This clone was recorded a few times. The CDR3 coding sequence is TGTGCCAGCAGCCCAGGGGGTAGCGGGGGCTACGAGCAGTACTTC. It is translated as CASSPGGSGGYEQYF. This chain links TRBV5-4 with TRBJ2-7, with 9 bases identical to TRBD2. The V gene end was trimmed by 4 bases and the J gene end by 3 bases; junction bases not matched to a gene: 8. From germline, CDR1 is SGHNT and CDR2 YYREEE (reference sequence). This CDR3 contains 15 residues.

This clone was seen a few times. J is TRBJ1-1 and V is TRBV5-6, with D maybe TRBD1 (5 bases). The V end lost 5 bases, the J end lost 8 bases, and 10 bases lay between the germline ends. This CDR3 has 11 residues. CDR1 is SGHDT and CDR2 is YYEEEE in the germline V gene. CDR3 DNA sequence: TGTGCCAGCAGTTTGTGGGGGGAAGCTTTCTTT. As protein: CASSLWGEAFF.

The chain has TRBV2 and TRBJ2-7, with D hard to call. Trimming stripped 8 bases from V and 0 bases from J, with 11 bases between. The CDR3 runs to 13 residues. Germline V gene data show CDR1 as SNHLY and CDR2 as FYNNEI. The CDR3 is CASEQMFSYEQYF. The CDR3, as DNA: TGTGCCAGCGAACAGATGTTCTCCTACGAGCAGTACTTC. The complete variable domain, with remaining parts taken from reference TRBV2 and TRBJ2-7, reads EPEVTQTPSHQVTQMGQEVILRCVPISNHLYFYWYRQILGQKVEFLVSFYNNEISEKSEIFDDQFSVERPDGSNFTLKIRSTKLEDSAMYFCASEQMFSYEQYFGPGTRLTVT.

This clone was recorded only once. The CDR3 DNA reads as TGCAGTGCGCGACAGGGGGCTCAGCAGTACTTC. Its translation is CSARQGAQQYF. The J gene is TRBJ2-7, the V gene TRBV20-1; TRBD1 aligns across 10 bases. The CDR3 has 11 residues. Trimming took 6 bases from V and 8 from J; bases not matched to a gene: 4. The germline V gene encodes CDR1 DFQATT and CDR2 SNEGSKA (reference sequence).

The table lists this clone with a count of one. This CDR3 is CASSDPRGGRGEKLFF. The CDR3 DNA reads as TGTGCCAGCAGCGACCCCCGGGGGGGGCGGGGTGAAAAACTGTTTTTT. The chain carries TRBV7-9 and TRBJ1-4, with a possible D match to TRBD1 (6 bases). The length of the CDR3 is 16 residues. Trimming took 5 bases from V and 7 from J, leaving 20 bases between them. CDR1 and CDR2 (germline): SEHNR, FQNEAQ (reference sequence).

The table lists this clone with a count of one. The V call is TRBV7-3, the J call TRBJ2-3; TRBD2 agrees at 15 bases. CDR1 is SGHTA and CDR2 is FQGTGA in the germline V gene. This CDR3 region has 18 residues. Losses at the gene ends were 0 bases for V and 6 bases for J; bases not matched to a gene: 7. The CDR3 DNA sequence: TGTGCCAGCAGCTTAACGGGACTAGCGGGAGGAGTAGAGGATACGCAGTATTTT. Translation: CASSLTGLAGGVEDTQYF.

The CDR3 sequence: CASTPGGSRDTEAFF. As DNA, the CDR3 is TGTGCCAGCACTCCGGGGGGGTCGAGGGACACTGAAGCTTTCTTT. This chain connects TRBV7-2 to TRBJ1-1, with D maybe TRBD1 (5 bases). Germline V lookup: CDR1 SGHTA, CDR2 FQGNSA. There are 15 residues in the CDR3. Trimming stripped 7 bases from V and 3 bases from J, with 18 bases between.

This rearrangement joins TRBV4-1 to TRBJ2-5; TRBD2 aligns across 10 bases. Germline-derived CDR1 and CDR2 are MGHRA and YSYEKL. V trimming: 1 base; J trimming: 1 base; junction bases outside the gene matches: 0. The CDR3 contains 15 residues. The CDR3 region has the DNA TGCGCCAGCAGCCAAGGACTAGCGGGCCAAGAGACCCAGTACTTC. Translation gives CASSQGLAGQETQYF.

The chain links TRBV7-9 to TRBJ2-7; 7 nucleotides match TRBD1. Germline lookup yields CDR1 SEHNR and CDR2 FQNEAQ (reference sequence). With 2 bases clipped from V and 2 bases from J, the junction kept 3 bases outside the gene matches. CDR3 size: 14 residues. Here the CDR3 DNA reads TGTGCCAGCAGCTTACAAGGGGGCGCCTACGAGCAGTACTTC. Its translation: CASSLQGGAYEQYF.

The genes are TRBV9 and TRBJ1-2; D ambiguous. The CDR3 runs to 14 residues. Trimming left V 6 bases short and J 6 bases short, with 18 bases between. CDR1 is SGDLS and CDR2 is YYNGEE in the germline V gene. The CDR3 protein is CASNSDGVFNGYTF. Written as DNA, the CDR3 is TGTGCCAGCAATTCGGACGGAGTTTTTAATGGCTACACCTTC.

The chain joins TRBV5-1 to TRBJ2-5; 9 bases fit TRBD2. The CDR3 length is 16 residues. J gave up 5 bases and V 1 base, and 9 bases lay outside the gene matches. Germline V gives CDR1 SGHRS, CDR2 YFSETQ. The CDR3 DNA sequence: TGCGCCAGCAGCTTGTTCGGCGGGGGGGCCCGGGAGACCCAGTACTTC. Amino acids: CASSLFGGGARETQYF.

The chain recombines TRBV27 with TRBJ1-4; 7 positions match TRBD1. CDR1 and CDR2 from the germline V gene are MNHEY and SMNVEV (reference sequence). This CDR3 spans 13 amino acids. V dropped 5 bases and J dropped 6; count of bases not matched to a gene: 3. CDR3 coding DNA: TGTGCCAGCAGTCAGGGGGTGGATGAAAAACTGTTTTTT. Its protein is CASSQGVDEKLFF.

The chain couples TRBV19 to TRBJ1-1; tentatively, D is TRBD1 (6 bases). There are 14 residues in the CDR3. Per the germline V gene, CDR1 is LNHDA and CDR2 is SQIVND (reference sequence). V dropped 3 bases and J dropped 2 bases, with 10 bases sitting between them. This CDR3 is CASSISRGNTEAFF. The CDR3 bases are TGTGCCAGTAGTATCTCCAGGGGCAACACTGAAGCTTTCTTT.

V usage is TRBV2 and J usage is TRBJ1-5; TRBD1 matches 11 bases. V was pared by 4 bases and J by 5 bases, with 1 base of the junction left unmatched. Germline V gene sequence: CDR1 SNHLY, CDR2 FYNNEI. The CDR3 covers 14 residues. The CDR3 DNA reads TGTGCCAGCAGTGGGACAGGGGGCCATCAGCCCCAGCATTTT. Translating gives CASSGTGGHQPQHF.

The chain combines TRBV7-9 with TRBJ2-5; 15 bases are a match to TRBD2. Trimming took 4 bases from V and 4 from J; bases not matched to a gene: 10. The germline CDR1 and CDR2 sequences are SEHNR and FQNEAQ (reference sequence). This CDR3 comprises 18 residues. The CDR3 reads CASSSSGLAGGGRETQYF. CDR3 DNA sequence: TGTGCCAGCAGCTCATCCGGACTAGCGGGAGGGGGGCGAGAGACCCAGTACTTC. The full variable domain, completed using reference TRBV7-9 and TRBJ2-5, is DTGVSQNPRHKITKRGQNVTFRCDPISEHNRLYWYRQTLGQGPEFLTYFQNEAQLEKSRLLSDRFSAERPKGSFSTLEIQRTEQGDSAMYLCASSSSGLAGGGRETQYFGPGTRLLVL.

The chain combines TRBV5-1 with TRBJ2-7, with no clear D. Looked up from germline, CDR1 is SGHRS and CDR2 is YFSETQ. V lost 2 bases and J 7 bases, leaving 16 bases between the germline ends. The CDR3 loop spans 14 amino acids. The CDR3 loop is CASSLGDPLGEQYF. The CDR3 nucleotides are TGCGCCAGCAGCTTAGGAGACCCCCTTGGGGAGCAGTACTTC.

The CDR3 loop is CASIRAGNEQFF. As DNA, the CDR3 is TGTGCCAGCATACGAGCGGGTAATGAGCAGTTCTTC. This chain uses TRBV5-6 with TRBJ2-1, with D maybe TRBD2 (6 bases). The germline V and J ends were trimmed by 6 bases and 7 bases, with 11 bases remaining between them. Germline CDR1 reads SGHDT; CDR2 reads YYEEEE. The CDR3 has 12 residues.

This chain's CDR3 is CASSVGSGSMNTEAFF. In DNA form, the CDR3 reads TGCGCCAGCAGCGTTGGAAGTGGCAGTATGAACACTGAAGCTTTCTTT. V usage is TRBV5-1 and J usage is TRBJ1-1; D is unresolved. Germline CDR1 is SGHRS and CDR2 is YFSETQ. This CDR3 comprises 16 residues. V dropped 4 bases and J dropped 0 bases, with 16 bases sitting between them.

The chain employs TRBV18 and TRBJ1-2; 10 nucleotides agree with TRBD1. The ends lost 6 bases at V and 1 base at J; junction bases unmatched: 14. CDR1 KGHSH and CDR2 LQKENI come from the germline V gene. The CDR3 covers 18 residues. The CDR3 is CASSPFERQGAHNYGYTF. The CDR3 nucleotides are TGTGCCAGCTCGCCTTTTGAGAGACAGGGGGCTCATAACTATGGCTACACCTTC.

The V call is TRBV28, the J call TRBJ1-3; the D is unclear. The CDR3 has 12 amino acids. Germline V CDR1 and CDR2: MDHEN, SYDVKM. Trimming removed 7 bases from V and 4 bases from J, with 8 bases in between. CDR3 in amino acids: CASTRSGNTIYF. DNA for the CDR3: TGTGCCAGCACACGGAGCGGAAACACCATATATTTT.